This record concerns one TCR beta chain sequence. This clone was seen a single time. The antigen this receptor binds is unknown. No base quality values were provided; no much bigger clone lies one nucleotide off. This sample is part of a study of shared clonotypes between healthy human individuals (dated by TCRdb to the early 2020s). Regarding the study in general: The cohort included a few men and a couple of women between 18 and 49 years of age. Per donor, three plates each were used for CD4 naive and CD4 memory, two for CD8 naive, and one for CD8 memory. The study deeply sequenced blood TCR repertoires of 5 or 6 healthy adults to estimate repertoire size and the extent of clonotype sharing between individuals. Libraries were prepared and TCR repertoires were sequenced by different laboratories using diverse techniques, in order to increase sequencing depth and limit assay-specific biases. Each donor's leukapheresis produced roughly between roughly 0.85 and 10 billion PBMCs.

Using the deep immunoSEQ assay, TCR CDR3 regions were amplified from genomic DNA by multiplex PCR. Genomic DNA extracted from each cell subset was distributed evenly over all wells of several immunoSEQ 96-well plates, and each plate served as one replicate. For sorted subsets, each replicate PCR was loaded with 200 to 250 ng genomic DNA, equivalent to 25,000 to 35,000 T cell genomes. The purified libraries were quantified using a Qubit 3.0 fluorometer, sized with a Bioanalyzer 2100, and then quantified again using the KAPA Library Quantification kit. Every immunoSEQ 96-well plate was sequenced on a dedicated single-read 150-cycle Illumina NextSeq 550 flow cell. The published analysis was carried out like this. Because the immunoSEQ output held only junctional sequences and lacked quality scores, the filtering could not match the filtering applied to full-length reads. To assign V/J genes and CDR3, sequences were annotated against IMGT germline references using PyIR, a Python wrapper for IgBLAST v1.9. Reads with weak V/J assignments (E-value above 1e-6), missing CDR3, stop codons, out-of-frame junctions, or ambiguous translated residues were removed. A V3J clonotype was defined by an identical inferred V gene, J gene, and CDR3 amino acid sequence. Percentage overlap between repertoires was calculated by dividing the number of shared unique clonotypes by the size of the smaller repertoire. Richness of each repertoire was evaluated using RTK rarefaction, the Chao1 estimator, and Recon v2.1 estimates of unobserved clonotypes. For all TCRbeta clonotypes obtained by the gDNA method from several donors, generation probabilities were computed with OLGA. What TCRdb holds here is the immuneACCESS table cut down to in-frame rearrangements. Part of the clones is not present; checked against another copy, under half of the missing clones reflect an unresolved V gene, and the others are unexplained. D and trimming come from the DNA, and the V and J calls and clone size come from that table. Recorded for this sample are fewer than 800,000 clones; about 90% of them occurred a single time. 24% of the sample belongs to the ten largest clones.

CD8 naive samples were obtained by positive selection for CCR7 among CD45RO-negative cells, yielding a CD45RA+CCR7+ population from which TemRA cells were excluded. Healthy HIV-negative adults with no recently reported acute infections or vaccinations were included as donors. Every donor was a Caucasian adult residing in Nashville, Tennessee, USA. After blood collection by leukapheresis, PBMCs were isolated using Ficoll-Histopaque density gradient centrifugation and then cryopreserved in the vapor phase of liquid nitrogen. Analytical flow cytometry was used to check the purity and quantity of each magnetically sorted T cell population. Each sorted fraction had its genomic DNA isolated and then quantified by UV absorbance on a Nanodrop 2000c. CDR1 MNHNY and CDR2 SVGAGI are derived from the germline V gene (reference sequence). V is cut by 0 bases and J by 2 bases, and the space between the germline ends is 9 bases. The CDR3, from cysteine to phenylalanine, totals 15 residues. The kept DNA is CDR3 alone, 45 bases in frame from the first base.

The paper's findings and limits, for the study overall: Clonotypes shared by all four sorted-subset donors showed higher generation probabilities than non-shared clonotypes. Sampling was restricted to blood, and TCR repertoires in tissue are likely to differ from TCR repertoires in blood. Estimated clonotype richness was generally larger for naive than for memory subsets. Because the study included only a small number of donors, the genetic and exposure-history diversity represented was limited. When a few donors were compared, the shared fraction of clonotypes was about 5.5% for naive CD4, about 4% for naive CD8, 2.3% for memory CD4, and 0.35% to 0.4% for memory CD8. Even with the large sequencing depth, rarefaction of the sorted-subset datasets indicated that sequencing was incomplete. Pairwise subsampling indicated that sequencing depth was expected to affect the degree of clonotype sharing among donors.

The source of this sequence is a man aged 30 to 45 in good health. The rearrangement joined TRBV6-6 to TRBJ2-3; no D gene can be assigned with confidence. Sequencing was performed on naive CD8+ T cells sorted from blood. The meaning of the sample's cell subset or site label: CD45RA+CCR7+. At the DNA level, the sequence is TGTGCCAGCAGTTACTCGGCGGAGACCACAGATACGCAGTATTTT. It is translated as CASSYSAETTDTQYF.